This entry describes one TCR beta chain. No antigen is known for it. Regarding time point: week 23, last vaccination. Alongside topical imiquimod, each dose of vaccine comprised 300 ug of mutant IDH1 20-mer peptide. With 4 bases removed from V and 2 bases from J, the gap between germline ends came to 26 bases. This CDR3 is built from 19 residues. Germline V gene lookup returns CDR1 SEHNR and CDR2 FQNEAQ (reference sequence). This sample was taken from a study of a mutant IDH1 vaccine in newly diagnosed glioma. Whole-study context: The patients were given eight vaccinations, one each in weeks 1, 3, 5, 7, 11, 15, 19 and 23. Receipt of radiotherapy, temozolomide, or both preceded the study, and most received both. Vaccination was launched 4-6 weeks after radiotherapy alone, or with temozolomide cycles.

General study results and limits: The authors found pseudoprogression apparently unrelated to changes in top peripheral T cell clonotypes.

The table came from immunoSEQ multiplex PCR; TCRdb's copy has only in-frame clones and leaves some out. The data show approximately 79,000 clones, about 85% seen once. The V call is TRBV7-9, the J call TRBJ1-1, with D uncertain. The sequence was collected from a woman aged 45-60 years with glioma. Sequenced material: PBMCs, taken from a glioma patient whose treatment included an IDH1 peptide vaccine. The CDR3 DNA reads as TGTGCCAGCAGCTCGCCCTCGGGCCTCCTGGCCCATGGAAACACTGAAGCTTTCTTT. Its protein product is CASSSPSGLLAHGNTEAFF.